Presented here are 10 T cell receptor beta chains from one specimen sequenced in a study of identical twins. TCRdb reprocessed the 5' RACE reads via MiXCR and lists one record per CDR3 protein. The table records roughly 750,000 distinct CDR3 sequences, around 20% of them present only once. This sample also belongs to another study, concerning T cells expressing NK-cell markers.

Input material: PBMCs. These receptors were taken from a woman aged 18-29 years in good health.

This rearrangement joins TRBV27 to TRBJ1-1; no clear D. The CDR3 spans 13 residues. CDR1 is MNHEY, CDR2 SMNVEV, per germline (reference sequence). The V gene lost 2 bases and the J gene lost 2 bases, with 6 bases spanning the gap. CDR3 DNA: TGTGCCAGCAGTTTAATCGCAAACACTGAAGCTTTCTTT. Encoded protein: CASSLIANTEAFF.

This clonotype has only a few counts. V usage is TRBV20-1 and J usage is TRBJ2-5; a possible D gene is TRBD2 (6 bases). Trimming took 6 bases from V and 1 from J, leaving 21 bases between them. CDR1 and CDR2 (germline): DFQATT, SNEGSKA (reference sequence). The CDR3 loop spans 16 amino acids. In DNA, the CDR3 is TGCAGTGCCCTCCTAATAAGGGGAGGAGTCCAAGAGACCCAGTACTTC. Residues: CSALLIRGGVQETQYF.

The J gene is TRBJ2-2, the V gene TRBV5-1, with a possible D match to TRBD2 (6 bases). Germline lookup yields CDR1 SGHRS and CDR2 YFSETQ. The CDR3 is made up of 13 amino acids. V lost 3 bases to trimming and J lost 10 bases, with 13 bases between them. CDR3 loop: CASSWRDREELFF. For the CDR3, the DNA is TGCGCCAGCAGCTGGAGGGACCGCGAGGAGCTGTTTTTT.

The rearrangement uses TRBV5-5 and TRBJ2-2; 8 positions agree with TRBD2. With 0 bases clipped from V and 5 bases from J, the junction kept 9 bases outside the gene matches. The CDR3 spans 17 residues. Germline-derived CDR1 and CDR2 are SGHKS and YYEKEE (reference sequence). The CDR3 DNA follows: TGTGCCAGCAGCTTGGACCCCCGGCGGGGGGAAACCGGGGAGCTGTTTTTT. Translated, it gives CASSLDPRRGETGELFF.

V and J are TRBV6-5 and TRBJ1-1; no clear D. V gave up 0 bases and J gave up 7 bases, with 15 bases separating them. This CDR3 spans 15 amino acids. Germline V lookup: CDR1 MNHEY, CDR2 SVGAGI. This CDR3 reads CASSYSRGIGLEAFF. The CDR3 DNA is TGTGCCAGCAGTTACTCGAGAGGGATCGGACTTGAAGCTTTCTTT.

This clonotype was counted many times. The CDR3 coding sequence is TGCAGTGGGGGACAGACCTATCGAGAGACCCAGTACTTC. Protein sequence: CSGGQTYRETQYF. The J gene is TRBJ2-5, the V gene TRBV20-1; TRBD1 aligns across 7 bases. From germline, CDR1 is DFQATT and CDR2 SNEGSKA (reference sequence). The CDR3 totals 13 residues. After removal of 7 bases from V and 4 bases from J, the junction contained 9 bases not matched to a gene.

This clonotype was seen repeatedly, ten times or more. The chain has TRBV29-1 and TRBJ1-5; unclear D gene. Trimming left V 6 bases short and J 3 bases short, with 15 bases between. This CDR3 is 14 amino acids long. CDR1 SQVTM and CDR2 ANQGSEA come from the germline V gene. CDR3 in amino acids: CSVQTGPHNQPQHF. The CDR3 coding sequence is TGCAGCGTCCAAACCGGGCCTCACAATCAGCCCCAGCATTTT.

CDR3 in DNA: TGCGCCAGCAGCCAAGGAAGACGGAACTACGAGCAGTACTTC. Its translation: CASSQGRRNYEQYF. The V and J genes are TRBV4-3 and TRBJ2-7; D remains ambiguous. The V and J ends lost 1 base and 3 bases respectively, with 10 bases between them. The CDR3 extends over 14 amino acids. CDR1 and CDR2 from the germline V gene are LGHNA and YSLEER.

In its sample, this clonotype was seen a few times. Here the CDR3 DNA reads TGCAGTGCTAGGGAACTAGAGGTAAACGAGCAGTACTTC. It translates to CSARELEVNEQYF. This rearrangement joins TRBV20-1 to TRBJ2-7; perhaps TRBD2 as D (5 bases). CDR3 size: 13 residues. The germline gives CDR1 DFQATT, CDR2 SNEGSKA (reference sequence). V was clipped by 3 bases and J by 5 bases, with 14 bases between them.

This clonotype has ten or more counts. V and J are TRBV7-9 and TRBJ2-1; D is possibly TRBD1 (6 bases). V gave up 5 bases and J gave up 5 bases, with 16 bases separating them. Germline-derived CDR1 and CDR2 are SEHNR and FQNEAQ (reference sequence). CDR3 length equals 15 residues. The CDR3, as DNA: TGTGCCAGCAGCGTAGACAGGCTAAGGAACAATGAGCAGTTCTTC. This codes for CASSVDRLRNNEQFF.